This TCR beta chain was observed in a study of read filtering for tumor transcriptome and immune sequencing. CDR3 length: 14 residues. V was pared by 5 bases and J by 1 base, with 3 bases of the junction left unmatched. Germline V gene lookup returns CDR1 LNHDA and CDR2 SQIVND (reference sequence). The library was built from about 400 ng RNA with molecular barcoded adaptors for alpha/delta and beta/gamma chains. TCRdb reprocessed the reads via MiXCR and lists one record per CDR3 protein. The table includes roughly 59,000 distinct CDR3 sequences, approximately 19% detected once. This clonotype was picked up many times.

The sequencing sample was made of a population of CD138-negative cells sorted from bone marrow. This chain links TRBV19 with TRBJ2-5, with 8 bases that match TRBD2. This receptor was obtained from a donor over 35 with multiple myeloma. CDR3 loop: CASSETSGQETQYF. The CDR3 nucleotides read TGTGCCAGTAGTGAAACTAGCGGCCAAGAGACCCAGTACTTC.